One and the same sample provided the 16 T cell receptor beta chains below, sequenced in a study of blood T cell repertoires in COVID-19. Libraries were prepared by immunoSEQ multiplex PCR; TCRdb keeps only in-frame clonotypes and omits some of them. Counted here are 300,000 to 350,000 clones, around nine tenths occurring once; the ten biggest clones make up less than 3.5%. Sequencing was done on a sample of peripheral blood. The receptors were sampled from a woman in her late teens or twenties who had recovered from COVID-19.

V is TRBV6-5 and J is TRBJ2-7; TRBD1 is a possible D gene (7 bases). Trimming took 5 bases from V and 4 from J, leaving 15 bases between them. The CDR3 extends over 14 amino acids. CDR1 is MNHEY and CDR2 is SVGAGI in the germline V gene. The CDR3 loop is CASSISGGIYEQYV. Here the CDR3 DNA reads TGTGCCAGCAGTATTTCAGGGGGGATATACGAGCAGTACGTC.

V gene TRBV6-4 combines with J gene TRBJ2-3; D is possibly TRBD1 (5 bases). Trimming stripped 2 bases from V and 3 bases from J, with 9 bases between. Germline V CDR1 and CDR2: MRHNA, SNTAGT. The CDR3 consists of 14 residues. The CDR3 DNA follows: TGTGCCAGCAGTGACAAGGGGATGACAGATACGCAGTATTTT. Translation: CASSDKGMTDTQYF.

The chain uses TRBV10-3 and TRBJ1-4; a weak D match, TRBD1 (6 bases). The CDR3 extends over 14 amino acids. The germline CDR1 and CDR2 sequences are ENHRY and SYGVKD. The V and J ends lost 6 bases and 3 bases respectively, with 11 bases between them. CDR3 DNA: TGTGCCATCAGCGACAGGTTGTCTAATGAAAAACTGTTTTTT. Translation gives CAISDRLSNEKLFF.

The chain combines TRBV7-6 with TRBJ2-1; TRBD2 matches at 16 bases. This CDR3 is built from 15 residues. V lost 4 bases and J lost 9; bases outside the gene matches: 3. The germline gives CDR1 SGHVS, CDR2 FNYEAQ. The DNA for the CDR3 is TGTGCCAGCAGCTCGGGACTAGCGGGAGGGCCTGAGCAGTTCTTC. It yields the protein CASSSGLAGGPEQFF. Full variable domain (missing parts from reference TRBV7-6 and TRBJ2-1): GAGVSQSPRYKVTKRGQDVALRCDPISGHVSLYWYRQALGQGPEFLTYFNYEAQQDKSGLPNDRFSAERPEGSISTLTIQRTEQRDSAMYRCASSSGLAGGPEQFFGPGTRLTVL.

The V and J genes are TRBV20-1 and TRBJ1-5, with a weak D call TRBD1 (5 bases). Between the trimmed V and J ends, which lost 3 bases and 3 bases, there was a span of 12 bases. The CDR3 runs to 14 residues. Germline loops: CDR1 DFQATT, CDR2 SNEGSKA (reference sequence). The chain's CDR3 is CSASRGADNQPQHF. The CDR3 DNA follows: TGCAGTGCTAGTCGCGGGGCTGACAATCAGCCCCAGCATTTT.

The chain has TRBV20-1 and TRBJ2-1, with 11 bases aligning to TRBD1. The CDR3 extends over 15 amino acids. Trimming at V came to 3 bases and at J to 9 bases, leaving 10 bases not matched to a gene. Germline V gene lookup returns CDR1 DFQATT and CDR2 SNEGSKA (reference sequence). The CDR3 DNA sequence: TGCAGTGCTAGTCTGGGGACAGGGGGTTTCGGTGAGCAGTTCTTC. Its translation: CSASLGTGGFGEQFF.

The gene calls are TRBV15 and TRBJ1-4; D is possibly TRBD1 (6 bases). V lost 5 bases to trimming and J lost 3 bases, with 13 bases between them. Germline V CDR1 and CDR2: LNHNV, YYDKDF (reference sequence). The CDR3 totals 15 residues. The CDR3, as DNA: TGTGCCACCAGCTGGAAAGGGGGGGCTAATGAAAAACTGTTTTTT. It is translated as CATSWKGGANEKLFF.

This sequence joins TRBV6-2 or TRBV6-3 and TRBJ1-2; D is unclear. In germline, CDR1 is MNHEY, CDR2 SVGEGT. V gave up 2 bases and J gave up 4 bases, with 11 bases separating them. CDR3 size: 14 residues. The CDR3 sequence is CASSYPRSSYGYTF. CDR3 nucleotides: TGTGCCAGCAGTTACCCCAGATCATCCTATGGCTACACCTTC.

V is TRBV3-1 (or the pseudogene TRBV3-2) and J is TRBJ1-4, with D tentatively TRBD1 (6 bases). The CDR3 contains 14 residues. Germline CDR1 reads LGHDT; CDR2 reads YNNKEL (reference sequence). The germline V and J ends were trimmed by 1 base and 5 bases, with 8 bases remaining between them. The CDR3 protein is CASSQGGRNEKLFF. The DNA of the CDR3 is TGTGCCAGCAGCCAAGGGGGGCGGAATGAAAAACTGTTTTTT.

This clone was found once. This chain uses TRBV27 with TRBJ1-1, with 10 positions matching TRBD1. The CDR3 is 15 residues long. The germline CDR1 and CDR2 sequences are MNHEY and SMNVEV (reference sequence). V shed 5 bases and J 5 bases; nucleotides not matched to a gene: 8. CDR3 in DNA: TGTGCCAGCAGTCTGAGACGGGACAGGGGAACTGAAGCTTTCTTT. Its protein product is CASSLRRDRGTEAFF.

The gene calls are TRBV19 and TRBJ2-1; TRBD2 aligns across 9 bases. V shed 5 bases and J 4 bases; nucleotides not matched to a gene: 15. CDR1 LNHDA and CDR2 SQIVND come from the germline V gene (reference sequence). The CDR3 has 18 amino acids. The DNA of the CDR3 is TGTGCCAGTAGTGAATTCGGCCCCGGGACTAGCCCTTACAATGAGCAGTTCTTC. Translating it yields CASSEFGPGTSPYNEQFF.

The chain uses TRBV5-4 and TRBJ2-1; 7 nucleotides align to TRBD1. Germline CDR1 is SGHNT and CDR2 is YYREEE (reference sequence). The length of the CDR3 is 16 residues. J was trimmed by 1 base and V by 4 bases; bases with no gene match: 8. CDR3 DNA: TGTGCCAGCAGCCATTACAGGGGAAGGTCCTACAATGAGCAGTTCTTC. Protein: CASSHYRGRSYNEQFF. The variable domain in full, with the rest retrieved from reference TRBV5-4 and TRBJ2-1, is ETGVTQSPTHLIKTRGQQVTLRCSSQSGHNTVSWYQQALGQGPQFIFQYYREEENGRGNFPPRFSGLQFPNYSSELNVNALELDDSALYLCASSHYRGRSYNEQFFGPGTRLTVL.

CDR3 sequence reads: CATSRYSGVRETQYF. As DNA, the CDR3 is TGTGCCACCAGCAGATACTCAGGGGTTCGGGAGACCCAGTACTTC. The chain carries TRBV15 and TRBJ2-5; D may be TRBD1 (6 bases). Between the trimmed V and J ends, which lost 2 bases and 5 bases, there was a span of 15 bases. This CDR3 has 15 residues. The germline gives CDR1 LNHNV, CDR2 YYDKDF (reference sequence).

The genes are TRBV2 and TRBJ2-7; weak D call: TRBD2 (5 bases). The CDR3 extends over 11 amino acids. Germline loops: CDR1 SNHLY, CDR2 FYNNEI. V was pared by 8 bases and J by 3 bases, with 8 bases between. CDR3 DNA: TGTGCCAGCCCCGGACTCTACGAGCAGTACGTC. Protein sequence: CASPGLYEQYV.

CDR3 loop: CASSPARDRRPDTQYF. As DNA, the CDR3 is TGTGCCAGTAGCCCGGCGCGGGACAGGCGGCCAGATACGCAGTATTTT. V and J are TRBV19 and TRBJ2-3; the match to TRBD1 covers 8 bases. Germline CDR1 is LNHDA and CDR2 is SQIVND (reference sequence). V was clipped by 6 bases and J by 4 bases; unmatched bases: 12. This CDR3 comprises 16 residues.

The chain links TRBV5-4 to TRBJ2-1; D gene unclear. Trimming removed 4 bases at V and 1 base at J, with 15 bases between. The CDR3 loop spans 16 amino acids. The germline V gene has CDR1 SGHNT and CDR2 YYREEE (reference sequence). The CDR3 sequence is CASSQPGSKSYNEQFF. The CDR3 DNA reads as TGTGCCAGCAGCCAGCCAGGCTCGAAGTCCTACAATGAGCAGTTCTTC.